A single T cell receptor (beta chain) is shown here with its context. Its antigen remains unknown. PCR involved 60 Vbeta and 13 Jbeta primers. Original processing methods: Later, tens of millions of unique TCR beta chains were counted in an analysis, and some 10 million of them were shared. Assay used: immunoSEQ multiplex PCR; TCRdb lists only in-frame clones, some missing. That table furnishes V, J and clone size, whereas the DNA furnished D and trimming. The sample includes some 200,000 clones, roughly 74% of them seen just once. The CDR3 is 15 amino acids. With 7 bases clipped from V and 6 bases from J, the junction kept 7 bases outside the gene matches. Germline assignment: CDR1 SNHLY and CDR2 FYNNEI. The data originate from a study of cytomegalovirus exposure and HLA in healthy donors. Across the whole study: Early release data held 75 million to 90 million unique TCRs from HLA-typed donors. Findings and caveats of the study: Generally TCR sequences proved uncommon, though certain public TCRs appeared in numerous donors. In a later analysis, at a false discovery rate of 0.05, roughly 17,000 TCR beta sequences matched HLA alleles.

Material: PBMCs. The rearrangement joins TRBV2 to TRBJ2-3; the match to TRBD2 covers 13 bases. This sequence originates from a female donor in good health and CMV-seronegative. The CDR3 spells CASKTSGGAPDTQYF. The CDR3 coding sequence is TGTGCCAGCAAAACTAGCGGGGGGGCCCCTGATACGCAGTATTTT. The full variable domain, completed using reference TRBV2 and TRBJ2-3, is EPEVTQTPSHQVTQMGQEVILRCVPISNHLYFYWYRQILGQKVEFLVSFYNNEISEKSEIFDDQFSVERPDGSNFTLKIRSTKLEDSAMYFCASKTSGGAPDTQYFGPGTRLTVL.